The following is a T cell receptor (beta chain) sequence with its context. Antigen: not known. The source of the sample is a study of cytomegalovirus exposure and HLA in healthy donors. The study's findings and limits: Reports credit the classifier with highly specific, highly sensitive diagnosis of cytomegalovirus status. In vitro checks showed that three CMV-associated chains really do target CMV antigens.

The approximately 120-subject validation cohort, separate from the roughly 700-subject first cohort, included the donors. V dropped 9 bases and J dropped 6; count of bases not matched to a gene: 9. Germline assignment: CDR1 SGHAT and CDR2 FQNNGV. This CDR3 has 13 residues. The assay was immunoSEQ multiplex PCR, and TCRdb's table has in-frame clones only and misses some. The sample holds fewer than 100,000 clones, approximately 90% seen once. V gene TRBV11-2 combines with J gene TRBJ1-2; TRBD1 aligns across 8 bases. The sequence derives from a man under 40 in good health and CMV-seronegative. Sequences were obtained from PBMCs. Written as DNA, the CDR3 is TGTGCCAGTTGTGACAGGGGCCGAGATGGCTACACCTTC. Protein: CASCDRGRDGYTF.